Below are 20 T cell receptor beta chains sequenced from a single sample in a study of CD8 T cells in ankylosing spondylitis. TCRdb reprocessed the 5' RACE reads via MiXCR and lists one record per CDR3 protein. The repertoire holds 100,000 to 150,000 distinct CDR3 sequences, with about a tenth as singletons. Sequenced: blood, either unsorted or a sorted T cell fraction (not recorded which). The receptors were gathered from a male donor with ankylosing spondylitis or in good health (not recorded which).

This clonotype was seen at least ten times. The J gene is TRBJ1-5, the V gene TRBV29-1; the D gene is possibly TRBD1 (6 bases). Trimming took 4 bases from V and 4 from J, leaving 17 bases between them. The germline V gene has CDR1 SQVTM and CDR2 ANQGSEA. The CDR3 is 15 amino acids. The CDR3 region has the DNA TGCAGCGTTGCACAGGGAAGTGGGGGAAATCAGCCCCAGCATTTT. Translation: CSVAQGSGGNQPQHF.

The sample holds many counts of this clonotype. This chain links TRBV28 with TRBJ2-1, with a tentative D call TRBD2 (6 bases). The CDR3 contains 16 residues. Per the germline V gene, CDR1 is MDHEN and CDR2 is SYDVKM. V was cut by 4 bases and J by 0 bases, with 13 bases left in between. The CDR3 bases are TGTGCCAGCAGTTCCACCTCAGCGGGCTCCTACAATGAGCAGTTCTTC. Translated, it gives CASSSTSAGSYNEQFF.

This clonotype has more than one count but fewer than ten. The gene calls are TRBV18 and TRBJ2-7; tentatively, D is TRBD1 or TRBD2 (5 bases each). CDR1 is KGHSH and CDR2 is LQKENI in the germline V gene. The CDR3 loop spans 13 amino acids. Deletions cut 2 bases from V and 2 bases from J, with 7 bases between. The CDR3 nucleotides are TGTGCCAGCTCACCAGAGGGGACCTACGAGCAGTACTTC. It yields the protein CASSPEGTYEQYF.

In this sample, this clonotype turned up many times. The chain uses TRBV28 and TRBJ2-1; unclear D gene. The CDR3 extends over 13 amino acids. Germline V gives CDR1 MDHEN, CDR2 SYDVKM. V was cut by 6 bases and J by 8 bases, with 14 bases left in between. Written as DNA, the CDR3 is TGTGCCAGCAGCGCCTTTGCGCTATATGAGCAGTTCTTC. It codes for CASSAFALYEQFF.

This clonotype was counted at least ten times. The chain has TRBV9 and TRBJ2-1; TRBD1 matches at 9 bases. This CDR3 region has 15 residues. The ends lost 0 bases at V and 9 bases at J; junction bases unmatched: 7. Germline values: CDR1 SGDLS, CDR2 YYNGEE. Here the CDR3 reads CASSVGQGGVSEQFF. The CDR3 DNA is TGTGCCAGCAGCGTAGGACAGGGGGGGGTAAGTGAGCAGTTCTTC.

In regard to this clonotype: This may be a read error: a much more frequent sequence differs by one nucleotide. The chain employs TRBV7-9 and TRBJ2-3; D is undetermined. The CDR3 has 13 residues. Trimming pared 5 bases from V and 1 base from J, leaving 7 bases between. Germline lookup yields CDR1 SEHNR and CDR2 FQNEAQ (reference sequence). The CDR3 region is CASSVPGTDTQYF. The CDR3 DNA sequence: TGTGCCAGCAGCGTCCCGGGCACAGATACGCAGTATTTT.

This clonotype came up many times. The V gene is TRBV5-5, the J gene TRBJ2-5, with a weak D call TRBD2 (5 bases). With 2 bases removed from V and 1 base from J, the gap between germline ends came to 15 bases. The CDR3 runs 16 residues. Germline CDR1 and CDR2: SGHKS and YYEKEE (reference sequence). CDR3 coding DNA: TGTGCCAGCAGCTTTAACCGGGGTCCGGGCCAAGAGACCCAGTACTTC. It codes for CASSFNRGPGQETQYF.

This CDR3 reads CASSLVGTSAYEQYF. The CDR3 DNA reads TGCGCCAGCAGCTTGGTCGGGACTAGCGCCTACGAGCAGTACTTC. The J gene is TRBJ2-7, the V gene TRBV5-1, with TRBD2 matching 10 bases. J gave up 2 bases and V 0 bases, and 2 bases lay outside the gene matches. The CDR3 is 15 amino acids. Germline V gives CDR1 SGHRS, CDR2 YFSETQ.

In its sample, this clonotype was seen many times. The J gene is TRBJ1-5, the V gene TRBV3-1; a possible D gene is TRBD1 (5 bases). The CDR3 length is 15 residues. V lost 0 bases, J lost 4 bases, and 10 bases lay in between. Germline-derived CDR1 and CDR2 are LGHDT and YNNKEL (reference sequence). The CDR3 protein is CASSQDRAPNQPQHF. The CDR3 bases are TGTGCCAGCAGCCAAGACAGGGCCCCAAATCAGCCCCAGCATTTT.

This clonotype was seen ten or more times. The genes are TRBV20-1 and TRBJ2-2; 10 bases agree with TRBD1. The length of the CDR3 is 14 residues. J lost 4 bases, V lost 6 bases, and 5 bases had no gene match. CDR1 is DFQATT and CDR2 is SNEGSKA in the germline V gene (reference sequence). The CDR3 loop is CSAKDRGPTGELFF. The CDR3 bases are TGCAGTGCCAAAGACAGGGGGCCCACCGGGGAGCTGTTTTTT.

The table lists this clonotype with a few counts. The chain employs TRBV6-2 or TRBV6-3 and TRBJ2-3, with 12 bases aligning to TRBD2. This CDR3 has 17 residues. The germline gives CDR1 MNHEY, CDR2 SVGEGT. After removal of 0 bases from V and 2 bases from J, the junction contained 3 bases not matched to a gene. The CDR3 nucleotides read TGTGCCAGCAGTTACTCGACTAGCGGGGGACTCACAGATACGCAGTATTTT. It codes for CASSYSTSGGLTDTQYF.

The chain carries TRBV29-1 and TRBJ2-7, with 8 bases identical to TRBD1. Losses at the gene ends were 6 bases for V and 2 bases for J; bases not matched to a gene: 6. The germline CDR1 and CDR2 sequences are SQVTM and ANQGSEA. CDR3 size: 13 residues. CDR3 DNA: TGCAGCGTGGAGGGGACAGGCCCCTACGAGCAGTACTTC. This sequence encodes CSVEGTGPYEQYF.

This clonotype was detected only a few times. Here the CDR3 reads CSPWDSYEQYF. In DNA form, the CDR3 reads TGCAGCCCCTGGGACTCCTACGAGCAGTACTTC. The chain employs TRBV29-1 and TRBJ2-7; no clear D. The germline CDR1 and CDR2 sequences are SQVTM and ANQGSEA. V gave up 8 bases and J gave up 0 bases, with 8 bases separating them. The CDR3 covers 11 residues.

This clonotype was detected a few times. The chain uses TRBV10-3 and TRBJ2-5; D is unresolved. The germline V gene has CDR1 ENHRY and CDR2 SYGVKD. V shed 4 bases and J shed 4 bases, with 13 bases lying between them. The CDR3 is 14 residues long. The chain's CDR3 is CAISAGLQRETQYF. In DNA form, the CDR3 reads TGTGCCATCAGTGCCGGGCTCCAACGAGAGACCCAGTACTTC.

This clonotype appeared many times. V and J are TRBV27 and TRBJ2-3; D unresolved. Germline CDR1 MNHEY, CDR2 SMNVEV (reference sequence). The CDR3 contains 14 residues. V lost 3 bases and J 5 bases, leaving 12 bases between the germline ends. CDR3 loop: CASSFGLRIDTQYF. In DNA, the CDR3 is TGTGCCAGCAGTTTTGGTCTGCGGATAGATACGCAGTATTTT.

V usage is TRBV6-6 and J usage is TRBJ2-7; D might be TRBD1 (6 bases). The CDR3 is 14 amino acids. The germline V gene has CDR1 MNHNY and CDR2 SVGAGI (reference sequence). The V end was cut by 3 bases, the J end by 5 bases, with 14 bases between. For the CDR3, the DNA is TGTGCCAGCAGTTATGCTAGCAGGGGAAACGAGCAGTACTTC. Its translation: CASSYASRGNEQYF.

The CDR3 spells CSVEVQRVGGELFF. The CDR3 region has the DNA TGCAGCGTTGAAGTACAGAGGGTTGGCGGGGAGCTGTTTTTT. This chain links TRBV29-1 with TRBJ2-2, with D possibly being TRBD2 (5 bases). V lost 1 base and J lost 7, with 13 bases in between. Germline CDR1 and CDR2: SQVTM and ANQGSEA. This CDR3 comprises 14 residues.

Ten or more counts support this clonotype. The chain is built from TRBV7-2 and TRBJ2-7; D possibly matches TRBD1 or TRBD2 (5 bases each). This CDR3 comprises 13 residues. Trimming took off 0 bases at V and 6 bases at J, with 9 bases between the two ends. CDR1 is SGHTA, CDR2 FQGNSA, per germline. The chain's CDR3 is CASSLAYGTEQYF. The CDR3 nucleotides read TGTGCCAGCAGCTTAGCTTACGGGACCGAGCAGTACTTC.

This clonotype was seen ten or more times. The chain employs TRBV6-2 or TRBV6-3 and TRBJ2-3; TRBD1 matches at 9 bases. In germline, CDR1 is MNHEY, CDR2 SVGEGT. V shed 8 bases, J shed 0 bases, and the junction held 12 bases outside the gene matches. The CDR3 contains 17 residues. CDR3: CASGTDRGVFSTDTQYF. In DNA form, the CDR3 reads TGTGCCAGCGGAACGGACAGGGGCGTCTTTAGCACAGATACGCAGTATTTT.

The V and J genes are TRBV7-6 and TRBJ2-5; possibly TRBD2 for D (6 bases). Germline V CDR1 and CDR2: SGHVS, FNYEAQ. CDR3 length: 15 amino acids. V shed 4 bases and J shed 3 bases, with 15 bases lying between them. CDR3 loop: CASSSLGGAEETQYF. For the CDR3, the DNA is TGTGCCAGCAGCTCCCTGGGCGGGGCCGAAGAGACCCAGTACTTC.